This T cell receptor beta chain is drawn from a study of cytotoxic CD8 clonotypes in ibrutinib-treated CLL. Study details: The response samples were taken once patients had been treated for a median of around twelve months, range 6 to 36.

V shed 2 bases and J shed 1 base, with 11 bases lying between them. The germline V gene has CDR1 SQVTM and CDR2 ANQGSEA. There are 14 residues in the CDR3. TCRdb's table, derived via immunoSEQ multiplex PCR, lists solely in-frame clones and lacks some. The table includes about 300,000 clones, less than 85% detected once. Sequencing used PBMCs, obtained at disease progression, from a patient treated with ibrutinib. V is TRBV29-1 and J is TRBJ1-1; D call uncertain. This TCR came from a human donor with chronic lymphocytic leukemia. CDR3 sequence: CSVELASWNTEAFF. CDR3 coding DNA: TGCAGCGTTGAACTAGCATCTTGGAACACTGAAGCTTTCTTT.